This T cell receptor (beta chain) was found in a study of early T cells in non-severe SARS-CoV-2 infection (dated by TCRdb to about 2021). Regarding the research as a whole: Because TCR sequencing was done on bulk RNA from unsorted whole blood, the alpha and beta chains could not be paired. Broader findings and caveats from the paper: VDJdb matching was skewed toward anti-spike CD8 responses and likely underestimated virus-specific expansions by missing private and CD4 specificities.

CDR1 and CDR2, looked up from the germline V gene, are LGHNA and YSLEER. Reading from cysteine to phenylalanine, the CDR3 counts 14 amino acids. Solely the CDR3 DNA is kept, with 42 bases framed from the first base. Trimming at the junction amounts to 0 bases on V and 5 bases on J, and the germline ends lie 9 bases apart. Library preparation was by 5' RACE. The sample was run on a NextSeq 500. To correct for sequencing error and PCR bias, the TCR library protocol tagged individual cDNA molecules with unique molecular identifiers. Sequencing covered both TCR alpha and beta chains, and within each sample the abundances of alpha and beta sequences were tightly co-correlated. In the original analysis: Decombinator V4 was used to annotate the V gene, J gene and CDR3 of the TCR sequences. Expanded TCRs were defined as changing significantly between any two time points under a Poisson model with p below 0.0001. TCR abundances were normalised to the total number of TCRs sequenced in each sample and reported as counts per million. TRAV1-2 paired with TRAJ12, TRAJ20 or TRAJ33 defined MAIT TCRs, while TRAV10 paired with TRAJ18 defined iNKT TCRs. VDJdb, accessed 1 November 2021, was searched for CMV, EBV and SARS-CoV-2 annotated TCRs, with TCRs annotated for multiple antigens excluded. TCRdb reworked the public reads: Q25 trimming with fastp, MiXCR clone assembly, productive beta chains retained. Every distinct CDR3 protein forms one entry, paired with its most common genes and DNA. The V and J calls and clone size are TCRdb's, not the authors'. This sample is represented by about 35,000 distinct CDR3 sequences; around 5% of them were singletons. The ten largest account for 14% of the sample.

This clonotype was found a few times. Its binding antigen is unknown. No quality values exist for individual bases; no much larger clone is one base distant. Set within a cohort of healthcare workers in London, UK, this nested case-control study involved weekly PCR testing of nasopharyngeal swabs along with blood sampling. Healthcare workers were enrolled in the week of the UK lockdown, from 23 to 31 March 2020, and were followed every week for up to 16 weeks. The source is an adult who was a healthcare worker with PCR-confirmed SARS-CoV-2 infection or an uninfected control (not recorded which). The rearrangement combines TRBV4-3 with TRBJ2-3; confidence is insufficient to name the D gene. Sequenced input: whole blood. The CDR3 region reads CASSQEARQDTQYF. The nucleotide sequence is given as TGCGCCAGCAGCCAAGAGGCGCGTCAAGATACGCAGTATTTT.